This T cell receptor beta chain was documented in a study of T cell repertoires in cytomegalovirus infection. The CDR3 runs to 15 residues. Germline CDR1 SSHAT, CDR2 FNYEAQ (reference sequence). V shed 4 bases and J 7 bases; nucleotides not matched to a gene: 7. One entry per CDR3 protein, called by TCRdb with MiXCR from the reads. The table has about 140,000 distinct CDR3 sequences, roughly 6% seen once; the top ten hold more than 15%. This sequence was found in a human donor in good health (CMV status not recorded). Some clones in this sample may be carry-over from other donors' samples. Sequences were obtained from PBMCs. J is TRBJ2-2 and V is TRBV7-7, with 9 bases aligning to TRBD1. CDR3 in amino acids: CASSSAQGANGELFF. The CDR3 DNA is TGTGCCAGCAGCTCGGCACAGGGGGCCAACGGGGAGCTGTTTTTT.